This section outlines one T cell receptor beta chain sequence together with its context. These data belong to a study of control samples from healthy donors and cancer patients. Generated by immunoSEQ multiplex PCR, the TCRdb table keeps only in-frame clones and is missing some. This sample carries about 120,000 clones, more than 80% of them seen once, and the ten largest clones take around 1.2%. The CDR3 runs 13 residues. With 4 bases removed from V and 4 bases from J, the gap between germline ends came to 13 bases. Germline loops: CDR1 GTSNPN, CDR2 SVGIG (reference sequence). The chain has TRBV30 and TRBJ1-2; no clear D. The receptor was derived from a woman aged 45-65 years with colorectal cancer. The sample consisted of PBMCs. CDR3 sequence reads: CAWMSKNGYGYTF. The CDR3 DNA reads TGTGCCTGGATGTCAAAGAACGGCTATGGCTACACCTTC.